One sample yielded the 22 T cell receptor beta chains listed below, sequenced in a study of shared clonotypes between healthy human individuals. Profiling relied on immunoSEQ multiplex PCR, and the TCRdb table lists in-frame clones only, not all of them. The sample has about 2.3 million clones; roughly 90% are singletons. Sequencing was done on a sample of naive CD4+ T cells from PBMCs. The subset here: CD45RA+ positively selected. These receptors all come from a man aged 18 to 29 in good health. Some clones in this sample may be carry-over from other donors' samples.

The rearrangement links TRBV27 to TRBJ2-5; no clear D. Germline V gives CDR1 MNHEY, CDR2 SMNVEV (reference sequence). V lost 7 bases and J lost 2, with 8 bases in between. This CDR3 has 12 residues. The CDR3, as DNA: TGTGCCAGCATCAGCAATCAAGAGACCCAGTACTTC. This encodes CASISNQETQYF.

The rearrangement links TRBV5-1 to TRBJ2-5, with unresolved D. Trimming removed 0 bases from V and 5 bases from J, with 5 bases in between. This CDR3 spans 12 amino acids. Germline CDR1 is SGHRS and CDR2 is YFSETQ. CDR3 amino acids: CASSLAWETQYF. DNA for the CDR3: TGCGCCAGCAGCTTGGCTTGGGAGACCCAGTACTTC.

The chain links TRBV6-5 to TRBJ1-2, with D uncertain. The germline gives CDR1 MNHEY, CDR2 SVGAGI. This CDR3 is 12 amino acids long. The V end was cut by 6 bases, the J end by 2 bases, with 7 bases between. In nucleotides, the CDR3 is TGTGCCAGCAGATCCGGGAACTATGGCTACACCTTC. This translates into CASRSGNYGYTF.

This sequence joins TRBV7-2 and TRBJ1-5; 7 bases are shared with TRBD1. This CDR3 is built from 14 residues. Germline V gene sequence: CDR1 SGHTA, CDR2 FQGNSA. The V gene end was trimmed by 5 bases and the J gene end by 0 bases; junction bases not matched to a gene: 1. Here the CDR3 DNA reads TGTGCCAGCAGCCGGGACAGTAGCAATCAGCCCCAGCATTTT. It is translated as CASSRDSSNQPQHF.

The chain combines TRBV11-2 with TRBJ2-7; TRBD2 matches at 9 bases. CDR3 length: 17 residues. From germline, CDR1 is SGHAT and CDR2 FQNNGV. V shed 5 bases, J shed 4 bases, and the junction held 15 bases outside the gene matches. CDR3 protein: CASSPLGSGRTKYEQYF. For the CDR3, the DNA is TGTGCCAGCAGCCCCTTAGGGAGCGGGAGGACTAAATACGAGCAGTACTTC.

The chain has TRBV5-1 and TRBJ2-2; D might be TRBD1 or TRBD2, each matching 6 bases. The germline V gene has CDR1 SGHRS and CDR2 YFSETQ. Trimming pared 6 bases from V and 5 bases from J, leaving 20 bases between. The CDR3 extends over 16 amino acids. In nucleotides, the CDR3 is TGCGCCAGCACCCAACGGGGGCTAGGTTCGACCGGGGAGCTGTTTTTT. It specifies CASTQRGLGSTGELFF.

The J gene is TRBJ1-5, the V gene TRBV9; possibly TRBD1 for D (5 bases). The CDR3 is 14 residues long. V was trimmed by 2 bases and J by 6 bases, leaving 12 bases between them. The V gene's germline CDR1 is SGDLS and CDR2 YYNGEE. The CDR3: CASSVGTRGQPQHF. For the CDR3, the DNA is TGTGCCAGCAGCGTGGGGACCCGGGGTCAGCCCCAGCATTTT.

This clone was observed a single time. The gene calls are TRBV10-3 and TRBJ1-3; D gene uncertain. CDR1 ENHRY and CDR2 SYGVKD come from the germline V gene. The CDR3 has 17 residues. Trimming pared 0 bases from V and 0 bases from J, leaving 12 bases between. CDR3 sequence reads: CAISESGRKSSGNTIYF. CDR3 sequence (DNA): TGTGCCATCAGTGAGTCCGGACGCAAGAGCTCTGGAAACACCATATATTTT.

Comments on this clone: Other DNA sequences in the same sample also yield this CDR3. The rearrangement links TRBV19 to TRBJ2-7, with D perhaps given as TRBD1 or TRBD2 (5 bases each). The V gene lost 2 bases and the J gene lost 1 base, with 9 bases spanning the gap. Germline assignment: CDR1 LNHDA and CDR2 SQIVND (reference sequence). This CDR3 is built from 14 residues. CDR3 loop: CASSIQGRSYEQYF. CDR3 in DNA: TGTGCCAGTAGTATACAGGGACGATCCTACGAGCAGTACTTC.

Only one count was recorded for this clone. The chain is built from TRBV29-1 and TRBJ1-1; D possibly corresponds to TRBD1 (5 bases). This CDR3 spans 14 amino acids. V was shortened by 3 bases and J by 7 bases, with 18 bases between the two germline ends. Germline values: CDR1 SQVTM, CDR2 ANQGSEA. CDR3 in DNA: TGCAGCGTTGATCGGGGCCCCCTAAGTGATGAAGCTTTCTTT. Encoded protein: CSVDRGPLSDEAFF.

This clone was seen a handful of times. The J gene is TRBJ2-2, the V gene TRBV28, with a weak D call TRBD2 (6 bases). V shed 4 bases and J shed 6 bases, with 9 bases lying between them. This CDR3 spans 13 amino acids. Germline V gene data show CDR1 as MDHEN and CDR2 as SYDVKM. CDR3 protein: CASSWGVPGELFF. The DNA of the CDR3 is TGTGCCAGCAGTTGGGGGGTCCCCGGGGAGCTGTTTTTT.

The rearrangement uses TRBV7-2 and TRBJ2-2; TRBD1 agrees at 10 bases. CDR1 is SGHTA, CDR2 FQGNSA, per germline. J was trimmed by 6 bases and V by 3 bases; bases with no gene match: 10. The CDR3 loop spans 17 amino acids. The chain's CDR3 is CASSLSGTGDLSGELFF. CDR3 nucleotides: TGTGCCAGCAGCTTGTCCGGGACAGGGGATTTGTCCGGGGAGCTGTTTTTT.

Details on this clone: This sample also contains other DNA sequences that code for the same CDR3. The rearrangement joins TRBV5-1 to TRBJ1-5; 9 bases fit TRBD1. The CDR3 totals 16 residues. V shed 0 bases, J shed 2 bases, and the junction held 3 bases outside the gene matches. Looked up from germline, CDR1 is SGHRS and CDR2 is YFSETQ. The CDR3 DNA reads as TGCGCCAGCAGCTTGGGGGACAGGGCTGGCAATCAGCCCCAGCATTTT. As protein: CASSLGDRAGNQPQHF.

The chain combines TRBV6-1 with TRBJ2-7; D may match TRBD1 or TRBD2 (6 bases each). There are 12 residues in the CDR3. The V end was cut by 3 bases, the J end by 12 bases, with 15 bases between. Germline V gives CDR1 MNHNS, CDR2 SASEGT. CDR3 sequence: CASSEARPGAYF. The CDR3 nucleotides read TGTGCCAGCAGTGAGGCCCGGCCGGGGGCGTACTTC.

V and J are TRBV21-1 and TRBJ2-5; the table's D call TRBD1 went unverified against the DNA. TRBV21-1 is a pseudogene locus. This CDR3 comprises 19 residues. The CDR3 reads CASSKVGGTGTLRQETQYF. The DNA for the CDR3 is TGTGCCAGCAGCAAGGTAGGGGGCACCGGGACACTTCGGCAAGAGACCCAGTACTTC.

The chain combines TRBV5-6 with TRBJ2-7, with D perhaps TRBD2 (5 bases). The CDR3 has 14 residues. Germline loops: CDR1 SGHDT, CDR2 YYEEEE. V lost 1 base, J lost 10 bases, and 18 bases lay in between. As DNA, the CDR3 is TGTGCCAGCAGCTTGAGGGCGGGCACGCTTTCTCAGTACTTC. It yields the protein CASSLRAGTLSQYF.

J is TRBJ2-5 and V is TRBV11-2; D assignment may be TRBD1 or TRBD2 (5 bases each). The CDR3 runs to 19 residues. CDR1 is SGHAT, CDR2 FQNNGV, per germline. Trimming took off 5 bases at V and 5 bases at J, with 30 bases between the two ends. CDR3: CASSPTESVRGADRETQYF. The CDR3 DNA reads TGTGCCAGCAGCCCTACCGAAAGTGTGAGGGGCGCGGATCGGGAGACCCAGTACTTC.

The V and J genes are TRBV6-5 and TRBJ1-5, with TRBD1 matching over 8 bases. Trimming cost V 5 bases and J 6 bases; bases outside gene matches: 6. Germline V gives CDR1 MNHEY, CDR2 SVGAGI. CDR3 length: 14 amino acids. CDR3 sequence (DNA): TGTGCCAGCAGTCAGGACAGGGCCATTCAGCCCCAGCATTTT. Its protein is CASSQDRAIQPQHF.

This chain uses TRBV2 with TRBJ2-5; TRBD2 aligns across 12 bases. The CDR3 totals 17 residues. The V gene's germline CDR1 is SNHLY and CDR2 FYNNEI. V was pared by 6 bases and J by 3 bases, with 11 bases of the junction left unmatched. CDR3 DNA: TGTGCCAGCAGGCTTGGACTAGCGGGACCCTTTAAAGAGACCCAGTACTTC. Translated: CASRLGLAGPFKETQYF.

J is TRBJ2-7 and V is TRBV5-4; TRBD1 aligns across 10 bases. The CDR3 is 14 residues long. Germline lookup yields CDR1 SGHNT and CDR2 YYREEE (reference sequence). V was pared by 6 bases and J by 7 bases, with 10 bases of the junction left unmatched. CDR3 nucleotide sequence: TGTGCCAGCAAACCGGGACAGGGGACTCGGGAGCAGTACTTC. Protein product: CASKPGQGTREQYF.

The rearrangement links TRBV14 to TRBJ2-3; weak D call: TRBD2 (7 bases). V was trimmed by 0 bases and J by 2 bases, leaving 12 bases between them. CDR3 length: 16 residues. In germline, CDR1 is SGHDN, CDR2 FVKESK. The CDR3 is CASSQEAGAYTDTQYF. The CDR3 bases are TGTGCCAGCAGCCAAGAGGCGGGGGCCTACACAGATACGCAGTATTTT.

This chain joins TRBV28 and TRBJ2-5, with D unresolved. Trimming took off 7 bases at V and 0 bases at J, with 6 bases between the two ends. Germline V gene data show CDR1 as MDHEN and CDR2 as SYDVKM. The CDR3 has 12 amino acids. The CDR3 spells CASTTDQETQYF. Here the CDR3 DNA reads TGTGCCAGCACGACGGACCAAGAGACCCAGTACTTC.